A selection of T cell receptor beta chains follows, all from one sample in a study of T cells in Graves' hyperthyroidism and ophthalmopathy. TCRdb reprocessed the multiplex PCR reads with MiXCR, giving one entry per CDR3 protein. The sample comprises about 500,000 distinct CDR3 sequences, roughly an eighth of which are singletons, and about 17% rests with the top ten. The sequenced material came from blood. Receptor source: a woman aged 18-29 years with Graves' hyperthyroidism. The CDR3 runs from the conserved cysteine through the conserved F or W. Each record gives: D gene, clone size, J gene, V gene, CDR3 DNA, CDR3 protein. D genes are given only for firm matches. Clone sizes are given selectively: once, few, many, or a class where the clone is expanded.

.	many	TRBJ1-2	TRBV27	TGTGCCAGCAGTTTATGGCAGGGTGATAACTATGGCTACACCTTC	CASSLWQGDNYGYTF
TRBD1	many	TRBJ2-7	TRBV10-3	TGTGCCATCAGTGGGGGACAGGACACCTCCTACGAGCAGTACTTC	CAISGGQDTSYEQYF
.	few	TRBJ1-5	TRBV6-1	TGTGCCAGCAGCCCGGTGGTCCCCATGGGGCCCCAGCATTTT	CASSPVVPMGPQHF
TRBD1	many	TRBJ2-2	TRBV12-3/TRBV12-4	TGTGCCAGCAGTATTCACAGGGGCGAGACCGGGGAGCTGTTTTTT	CASSIHRGETGELFF
.	many	TRBJ2-2	TRBV6-1	TGTGCCAGCAGTCCCCCGGTGGGCGGCGGCGGGGAGCTGTTTTTT	CASSPPVGGGGELFF
.	many	TRBJ1-1	TRBV18	TGTGCCAGCTCACCATTAGACGAGACTGAAGCTTTCTTT	CASSPLDETEAFF
TRBD2	few	TRBJ2-1	TRBV5-8	TGTGCCAGCAGCTCGACTAGCTCGAGGCAGTTCTTC	CASSSTSSRQFF
.	many	TRBJ2-5	TRBV6-2/TRBV6-3	TGTGCCAGCAGCGGGGCAGGACCCAAAGAGACCCAGTACTTC	CASSGAGPKETQYF
TRBD2	.	TRBJ2-1	TRBV11-2	TGTGCCAGCAGCCCCCCCGGGACTATCTCCTACAATGAGCAGTTCTTC	CASSPPGTISYNEQFF
.	.	TRBJ2-2	TRBV30	TGTGCCTGGAATGGGGACGGTGACGGGGAGCTGTTTTTT	CAWNGDGDGELFF
.	few	TRBJ1-1	TRBV18	TGTGCCAGCTCACCACAGCAGGAGGAAGCTTTCTTT	CASSPQQEEAFF
TRBD2	many	TRBJ2-1	TRBV27	TGTGCCAGCAGTTTACCCGGCCGGGGGGATGAGCAGTTCTTC	CASSLPGRGDEQFF
.	.	TRBJ2-1	TRBV4-2	TGTGCCAGCAGCCAAGAATGGCGGGTAGAGTCCAATGAGCAGTTCTTC	CASSQEWRVESNEQFF
.	many	TRBJ1-1	TRBV13	TGTGCCAGCAGCCGAAGGCAGGGTAGCACTGAAGCTTTCTTT	CASSRRQGSTEAFF